This T cell receptor beta chain was found in a study of T cells in Graves' hyperthyroidism and ophthalmopathy. Amplification of TCR beta CDR3 regions was performed using RNA transcripts as template. Primed by the HTBI set, a first-round RT-PCR was run on the TCR CDR3. TCRdb re-called the multiplex PCR reads with MiXCR, one entry per CDR3 protein. The sample contains around 720,000 distinct CDR3 sequences, around a third of which appear only once. This CDR3 is 14 amino acids long. The germline V gene encodes CDR1 SNHLY and CDR2 FYNNEI. Trimming cost V 5 bases and J 5 bases, with 13 bases left between them. Over 18 months, lack of ophthalmopathy progression marked Graves' hyperthyroidism as stable. Diagnostic decisions used clinical symptoms, serum thyroxine and TRAb, thyroid ultrasound and orbital computed tomography. PBMCs were collected from an approximately 9.4 ml volume of fresh peripheral blood.

The genes are TRBV2 and TRBJ1-5, with D tentatively TRBD1 (5 bases). The source of this sequence is a woman aged 35 to 49 with Graves' hyperthyroidism. Sequenced sample: blood. In nucleotides, the CDR3 is TGTGCCAGCAGTTACAGGTTCGATTATCAGCCCCAGCATTTT. Protein product: CASSYRFDYQPQHF. Combining the CDR3 with reference TRBV2 and TRBJ1-5 gives the whole variable domain EPEVTQTPSHQVTQMGQEVILRCVPISNHLYFYWYRQILGQKVEFLVSFYNNEISEKSEIFDDQFSVERPDGSNFTLKIRSTKLEDSAMYFCASSYRFDYQPQHFGDGTRLSIL.